One and the same sample provided the 18 T cell receptor beta chains below, sequenced in a study of CD8+CD57+ T cells in acquired aplastic anemia. An expansion of CD8+CD57+ cells by flow cytometry had been shown in patients chosen for sequencing. For CDR3 and TCR beta VDJ profiling, genomic DNA was the template used. Each CDR3 protein is one row after TCRdb ran MiXCR on the reads. The sample shows about 180,000 distinct CDR3 sequences, less than 60% of them seen only once. Input material: sorted CD4+, CD8+, or CD8+CD57+ T cells (not recorded which) from PBMCs. All receptors come from a human donor with aplastic anemia.

The genes are TRBV2 and TRBJ1-2; D is ambiguous. Between the trimmed V and J ends, which lost 5 bases and 8 bases, there was a span of 15 bases. There are 13 residues in the CDR3. CDR1 is SNHLY, CDR2 FYNNEI, per germline. The DNA of the CDR3 is TGTGCCAGCAGTATCGGGCCGCAGCGGGGCTACACCTTC. Protein product: CASSIGPQRGYTF.

This clonotype was detected a few times. This chain joins TRBV15 and TRBJ2-1, with a weak D call TRBD2 (6 bases). V gave up 6 bases and J gave up 0 bases, with 12 bases separating them. The CDR3 has 15 residues. Germline V gives CDR1 LNHNV, CDR2 YYDKDF (reference sequence). As DNA, the CDR3 is TGTGCCACCAGTCGGGACTCGAGCTCCTACAATGAGCAGTTCTTC. This gives the protein CATSRDSSSYNEQFF.

This clonotype has only a few counts. Written as DNA, the CDR3 is TGCAGCGTGGGGAGGGGGCAAACTGAAGCTTTCTTT. Protein: CSVGRGQTEAFF. The chain links TRBV29-1 to TRBJ1-1; 7 bases match TRBD1. This CDR3 region has 12 residues. The V and J ends lost 6 bases and 5 bases, in that order; junction bases with no gene match: 6. Germline V lookup: CDR1 SQVTM, CDR2 ANQGSEA.

The rearrangement links TRBV12-3 or TRBV12-4 to TRBJ2-3; D is uncertain. Trimming took off 2 bases at V and 2 bases at J, with 8 bases between the two ends. The CDR3 runs 14 residues. The CDR3 protein is CASSLHEDTDTQYF. DNA for the CDR3: TGTGCCAGCAGTTTACACGAGGACACAGATACGCAGTATTTT.

The V and J genes are TRBV7-9 and TRBJ2-7, with 9 bases fitting TRBD1. J was trimmed by 6 bases and V by 2 bases; bases with no gene match: 8. The germline gives CDR1 SEHNR, CDR2 FQNEAQ (reference sequence). The CDR3 runs 15 residues. This CDR3 reads CASSLPGQGLFEQYF. DNA of the CDR3: TGTGCCAGCAGCTTACCGGGACAGGGTTTGTTCGAGCAGTACTTC.

This clonotype was seen many times. The gene calls are TRBV20-1 and TRBJ2-2, with a possible D match to TRBD2 (5 bases). CDR1 is DFQATT and CDR2 is SNEGSKA in the germline V gene (reference sequence). V lost 5 bases and J 6 bases, leaving 22 bases between the germline ends. The CDR3 is 16 residues long. The CDR3 DNA reads as TGCAGTGCTCAGCCCGAGGTGAGGGCCACCGCCGGGGAGCTGTTTTTT. Residues: CSAQPEVRATAGELFF.

This clonotype showed up just once. The chain has TRBV7-2 and TRBJ2-3; D not resolved. With 5 bases removed from V and 5 bases from J, the gap between germline ends came to 14 bases. Germline V gene sequence: CDR1 SGHTA, CDR2 FQGNSA. The CDR3 totals 14 residues. The CDR3 DNA reads TGTGCCAGCAGCGCACCGGGCCATGGAGATACGCAGTATTTT. This translates into CASSAPGHGDTQYF.

With regard to this clonotype: Mismatch with germline at one junction end may stem from a read error. The chain uses TRBV10-3 and TRBJ2-7; 15 positions match TRBD2. The CDR3 extends over 14 amino acids. Germline V lookup: CDR1 ENHRY, CDR2 SYGVKD. CDR3 nucleotide sequence: TGTGCCAGCAGTGGGGGACTAGCGGGAGGTGAGCAGTACTTC. It translates to CASSGGLAGGEQYF.

This clonotype has ten or more counts. The gene calls are TRBV5-5 and TRBJ2-5; D is tentatively TRBD1 or TRBD2 (5 bases each). The CDR3 has 14 amino acids. Trimming took off 2 bases at V and 7 bases at J, with 15 bases between the two ends. The V gene's germline CDR1 is SGHKS and CDR2 YYEKEE (reference sequence). CDR3 sequence (DNA): TGTGCCAGCAGCTTAATAGGCACTGGGGGGACCCAGTACTTC. As protein: CASSLIGTGGTQYF.

This clonotype appeared many times. The chain uses TRBV7-8 and TRBJ1-4, with no clear D. Trimming pared 8 bases from V and 3 bases from J, leaving 13 bases between. CDR1 is SGHVS, CDR2 FQNEAQ, per germline. This CDR3 spans 14 amino acids. CDR3 loop: CASGDRVPNEKLFF. The CDR3 nucleotides read TGTGCCAGCGGAGACCGGGTTCCTAATGAAAAACTGTTTTTT.

This clonotype was recorded at least ten times. A much larger clone differs by one base, so this may be a read error. The chain combines TRBV7-3 with TRBJ1-1; TRBD1 might be the D (5 bases). The germline gives CDR1 SGHTA, CDR2 FQGTGA. V was cut by 5 bases and J by 3 bases, with 13 bases left in between. This CDR3 is built from 14 residues. The CDR3 nucleotides read TGTGCCAGCAGCGCTACCGGGGGGGACACTGAAGCTTTCTTT. This sequence encodes CASSATGGDTEAFF.

This clonotype showed up just once. This chain links TRBV12-3 or TRBV12-4 with TRBJ2-7; D tentatively fits TRBD1 or TRBD2 (5 bases each). This CDR3 region has 12 residues. The ends were cut back, 5 bases at V and 9 bases at J, with 14 bases in the middle. CDR3 in amino acids: CASSHGPGAQYF. The CDR3 region has the DNA TGTGCCAGCAGTCACGGACCCGGGGCGCAGTACTTC.

About this clonotype: A much larger clone is a single base away; this may be a read error. This sequence joins TRBV3-1 and TRBJ2-1, with D possibly matching TRBD2 (5 bases). Germline lookup yields CDR1 LGHDT and CDR2 YNNKEL (reference sequence). The CDR3 is 12 residues long. In DNA, the CDR3 is TGTGCCAGCAGCCAGGCTAGCAATGAGCGGTTCTTC. As protein: CASSQASNERFF.

The rearrangement uses TRBV2 and TRBJ1-3, with a weak D call TRBD1 (6 bases). This CDR3 is 13 amino acids long. Germline V gene data show CDR1 as SNHLY and CDR2 as FYNNEI. V was cut by 7 bases and J by 2 bases, with 9 bases left in between. The CDR3 loop is CASNNRAGNTIYF. DNA of the CDR3: TGTGCCAGCAATAACAGGGCTGGAAACACCATATATTTT.

This chain links TRBV7-2 with TRBJ2-7, with D maybe TRBD1 (5 bases). V shed 5 bases and J shed 3 bases, with 11 bases lying between them. The CDR3 contains 13 residues. Germline V gene lookup returns CDR1 SGHTA and CDR2 FQGNSA. DNA of the CDR3: TGTGCCAGCAGCGCCGACGACAGCTACGAGCAGTACTTC. This translates into CASSADDSYEQYF.

In this sample, this clonotype turned up many times. The chain carries TRBV7-2 and TRBJ2-7; D gene uncertain. Germline V gene sequence: CDR1 SGHTA, CDR2 FQGNSA. The V and J ends lost 5 bases and 3 bases respectively, with 11 bases between them. The CDR3 contains 13 residues. The CDR3 sequence is CASSGNSYYEQYF. DNA for the CDR3: TGTGCCAGCAGCGGGAACAGCTACTACGAGCAGTACTTC.

The table lists this clonotype with many counts. The chain has TRBV20-1 and TRBJ1-4; possible D gene TRBD1, 5 bases. Germline V gives CDR1 DFQATT, CDR2 SNEGSKA (reference sequence). V was shortened by 6 bases and J by 4 bases, with 12 bases between the two germline ends. The CDR3 is made up of 13 amino acids. The DNA of the CDR3 is TGCAGTGCCCTGGGACGGCTTAATGAAAAACTGTTTTTT. Translated: CSALGRLNEKLFF.

This clonotype was seen at least ten times. V usage is TRBV12-3 or TRBV12-4 and J usage is TRBJ1-1; no firm D call. CDR3 length equals 12 residues. The germline V and J ends were trimmed by 6 bases and 4 bases, with 9 bases remaining between them. CDR3 bases: TGTGCCAGCAGCAACGGAATCACTGAAGCTTTCTTT. Amino acids: CASSNGITEAFF.